Reported below is one T cell receptor (beta chain). These data belong to a study of blood T cell repertoires in COVID-19. In the study overall: The United States, Italy and Spain were the sources of the acute and convalescent COVID-19 samples. From T cells, B-cell-depleted T cells, or PBMCs came the material, which was cDNA or gDNA.

This table comes from immunoSEQ multiplex PCR, and its TCRdb copy is limited to in-frame clones, with some not included. There are just under 350,000 clones in the sample; around 91% occur only once, and roughly 3.5% lies in the top ten. The CDR3 is made up of 14 amino acids. The V end was cut by 2 bases, the J end by 4 bases, with 11 bases between. The germline CDR1 and CDR2 sequences are MNHEY and SVGAGI. The origin of this receptor is a woman aged 18 to 35 who had recovered from COVID-19. Material for sequencing was peripheral blood. The chain uses TRBV6-5 and TRBJ1-1; no clear D gene. The DNA for the CDR3 is TGTGCCAGCAGTTACAATGTAATTGTCACTGAAGCTTTCTTT. It yields the protein CASSYNVIVTEAFF.